Following are 3 T cell receptor beta chains from one sample sequenced in a study of tumour-infiltrating T cells in Burkitt lymphoma. Produced via immunoSEQ multiplex PCR; TCRdb's table is partial and in-frame only. The data hold thousands of clones, with 14% observed a single time. Sequenced input: tumor tissue. Source of these receptors: a human donor with Burkitt lymphoma.

There are a few counts of this clone. CDR3 sequence: CASSSGGSYEQYF. The CDR3 bases are TGTGCCAGCAGCTCGGGAGGTAGCTACGAGCAGTACTTC. The chain carries TRBV5-6 and TRBJ2-7; 7 bases agree with TRBD2. Germline loops: CDR1 SGHDT, CDR2 YYEEEE. V dropped 3 bases and J dropped 3; count of bases not matched to a gene: 3. The CDR3 totals 13 residues.

Only a few counts were recorded for this clone. The gene calls are TRBV28 and TRBJ2-1; 9 bases map to TRBD2. Germline CDR1 MDHEN, CDR2 SYDVKM. The CDR3 contains 14 residues. After removal of 6 bases from V and 9 bases from J, the junction contained 9 bases not matched to a gene. CDR3 nucleotides: TGTGCCAGCAGCGAGCTAGCGGGAAAGAGTGAGCAGTTCTTC. This codes for CASSELAGKSEQFF.

J is TRBJ1-1 and V is TRBV11-2; TRBD1 aligns across 7 bases. Germline-derived CDR1 and CDR2 are SGHAT and FQNNGV. The trim removed 8 bases at V and 5 bases at J, leaving 17 bases unmatched. The CDR3 is 16 residues long. The CDR3: CASLEARQGERTEAFF. DNA for the CDR3: TGTGCCAGCCTCGAGGCCCGACAGGGCGAAAGGACTGAAGCTTTCTTT.